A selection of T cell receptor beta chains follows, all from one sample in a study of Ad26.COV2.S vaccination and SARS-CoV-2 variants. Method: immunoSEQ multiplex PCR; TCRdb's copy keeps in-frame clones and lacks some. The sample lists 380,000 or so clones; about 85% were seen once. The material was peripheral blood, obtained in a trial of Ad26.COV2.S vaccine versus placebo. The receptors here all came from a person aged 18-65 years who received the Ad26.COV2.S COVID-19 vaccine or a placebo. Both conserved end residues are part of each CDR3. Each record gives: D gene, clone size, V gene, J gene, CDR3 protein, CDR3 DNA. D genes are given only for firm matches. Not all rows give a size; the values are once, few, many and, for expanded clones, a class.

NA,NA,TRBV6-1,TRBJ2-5,CASSEGPGYQETQYF,TGTGCCAGCAGTGAAGGCCCAGGGTACCAAGAGACCCAGTACTTC
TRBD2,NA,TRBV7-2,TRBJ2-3,CASSSRTSGTRTDTQYF,TGTGCCAGCAGCTCCCGGACTAGCGGGACTCGCACAGATACGCAGTATTTT
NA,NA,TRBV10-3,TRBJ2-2,CASGLGTATYGELFF,TGTGCCTCGGGACTAGGGACAGCGACTTACGGGGAGCTGTTTTTT
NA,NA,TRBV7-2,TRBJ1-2,CASSLRRQDGYTF,TGTGCCAGCAGCTTAAGGCGCCAAGATGGCTACACCTTC
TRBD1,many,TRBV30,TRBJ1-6,CAYHRGINSPLHF,TGTGCCTACCACAGGGGAATCAATTCACCCCTCCACTTT
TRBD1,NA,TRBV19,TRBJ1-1,CASSTTGETEAFF,TGTGCCAGTAGTACAACAGGGGAAACTGAAGCTTTCTTT
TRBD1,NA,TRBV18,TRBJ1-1,CASKGQENTEAFF,TGTGCCAGCAAGGGACAGGAGAACACTGAAGCTTTCTTT
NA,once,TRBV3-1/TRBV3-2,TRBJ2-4,CASSRIPGFDIQYF,TGTGCCAGCAGCCGAATCCCGGGGTTTGACATTCAGTACTTC
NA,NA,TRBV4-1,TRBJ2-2,CASSQDRVDRELFF,TGCGCCAGCAGCCAAGACAGGGTGGACCGGGAGCTGTTTTTT
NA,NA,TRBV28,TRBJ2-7,CASSVQKPWEASSYEQYF,TGTGCCAGCAGTGTCCAAAAGCCTTGGGAGGCCTCCTCCTACGAGCAGTACTTC
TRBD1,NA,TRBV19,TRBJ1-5,CASSQAGTGGKQPQHF,TGTGCCAGTAGTCAAGCCGGGACAGGGGGCAAACAGCCCCAGCATTTT
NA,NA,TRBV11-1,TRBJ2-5,CASSFAGAQETQYF,TGTGCCAGCAGCTTTGCGGGGGCCCAAGAGACCCAGTACTTC
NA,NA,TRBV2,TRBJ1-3,CASTESSGNTIYF,TGTGCCAGCACGGAGAGCTCTGGAAACACCATATATTTT
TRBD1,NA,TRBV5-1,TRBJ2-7,CASSSGQRAYEQYF,TGCGCCAGCAGCTCGGGACAGCGAGCCTACGAGCAGTACTTC
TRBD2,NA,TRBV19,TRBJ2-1,CASIPGTSGYNEQFF,TGTGCCAGTATCCCAGGGACTAGCGGGTACAATGAGCAGTTCTTC